A selection of T cell receptor beta chains follows, all from one sample in a study of T cell responses to AZD1222 COVID-19 vaccine. Some clones are missing from TCRdb's copy, which holds only in-frame ones; the method was immunoSEQ multiplex PCR. The sample has about 56,000 clones, 75% to 90% seen once. Sequenced material: peripheral blood, taken 28 days after the second AZD1222 dose. All receptors derive from an adult who received the AZD1222 COVID-19 vaccine. Each CDR3 is given with its conserved first and last residue. A D gene is named only where the DNA matches it firmly. Clone size is stated in some rows and not others, as once, few, many or a class when expanded.

length: 11
D: -
size: -
V: TRBV20-1
J: TRBJ2-7
CDR3: CSAPDSYEQYF
DNA: TGCAGTGCTCCCGATTCCTACGAGCAGTACTTC

length: 14
D: TRBD1
size: -
V: TRBV6-4
J: TRBJ2-3
CDR3: CASSAQGATDTQYF
DNA: TGTGCCAGCAGTGCACAGGGGGCAACAGATACGCAGTATTTT

length: 16
D: TRBD2
size: once
V: TRBV7-6
J: TRBJ2-3
CDR3: CASSLIAGGSTDTQYF
DNA: TGTGCCAGCAGCTTAATAGCGGGAGGAAGCACAGATACGCAGTATTTT

length: 15
D: TRBD1
size: -
V: TRBV27
J: TRBJ2-7
CDR3: CASRPGQGSSYEQYF
DNA: TGTGCCAGCAGGCCGGGACAGGGTAGCTCCTACGAGCAGTACTTC

length: 13
D: -
size: -
V: TRBV3-1/TRBV3-2
J: TRBJ1-4
CDR3: CASSQQLNEKLFF
DNA: TGTGCCAGCAGCCAACAGCTTAATGAAAAACTGTTTTTT

length: 12
D: -
size: -
V: TRBV7-8
J: TRBJ2-7
CDR3: CASSFGSYEQYF
DNA: TGTGCCAGCAGCTTCGGCTCCTACGAGCAGTACTTC

length: 11
D: -
size: -
V: TRBV7-9
J: TRBJ1-5
CDR3: CASSVGNAQHF
DNA: TGTGCCAGCAGCGTGGGAAATGCCCAGCATTTT

length: 17
D: TRBD1
size: -
V: TRBV4-1
J: TRBJ2-5
CDR3: CASSQESGQGSQETQYF
DNA: TGCGCCAGCAGCCAAGAGTCGGGACAGGGGAGCCAAGAGACCCAGTACTTC

length: 15
D: -
size: -
V: TRBV27
J: TRBJ2-3
CDR3: CASSFLALGGDTQYF
DNA: TGTGCCAGCAGTTTTTTGGCACTCGGAGGGGATACGCAGTATTTT

length: 14
D: TRBD1
size: -
V: TRBV27
J: TRBJ1-5
CDR3: CASSRDRGNQPQHF
DNA: TGTGCCAGCAGCCGGGACAGGGGAAACCAGCCCCAGCATTTT

length: 15
D: -
size: -
V: TRBV7-2
J: TRBJ1-6
CDR3: CASSFGQWDNSPLHF
DNA: TGTGCCAGCAGCTTCGGTCAATGGGATAATTCACCCCTCCACTTT

length: 16
D: -
size: -
V: TRBV11-3
J: TRBJ1-4
CDR3: CASSPDRTATNEKLFF
DNA: TGTGCCAGCAGCCCCGACAGGACTGCAACTAATGAAAAACTGTTTTTT

length: 14
D: -
size: once
V: TRBV9
J: TRBJ1-2
CDR3: CASSVQGSNYGYTF
DNA: TGTGCCAGCAGCGTGCAGGGGAGTAATTATGGCTACACCTTC

length: 12
D: -
size: -
V: TRBV27
J: TRBJ2-3
CDR3: CASTGGTDTQYF
DNA: TGTGCCAGCACAGGCGGCACAGATACGCAGTATTTT

length: 14
D: TRBD1
size: -
V: TRBV5-1
J: TRBJ2-7
CDR3: CASSLWDSTYEQYF
DNA: TGCGCCAGCAGCCTATGGGACAGCACCTACGAGCAGTACTTC

length: 16
D: -
size: -
V: TRBV11-1
J: TRBJ2-2
CDR3: CASSLDPGMNTGELFF
DNA: TGTGCCAGCAGCTTAGATCCAGGGATGAACACCGGGGAGCTGTTTTTT

length: 15
D: -
size: -
V: TRBV5-1
J: TRBJ1-4
CDR3: CASSLGSILNEKLFF
DNA: TGCGCCAGCAGCTTGGGTAGCATCCTTAATGAAAAACTGTTTTTT

length: 15
D: -
size: few
V: TRBV6-5
J: TRBJ1-6
CDR3: CASSSQVGVDSPLHF
DNA: TGTGCCAGCAGTTCTCAAGTGGGCGTGGATTCACCCCTCCACTTT

length: 14
D: -
size: -
V: TRBV21-1
J: TRBJ2-6
CDR3: CASSNGAGANVLTF
DNA: TGTGCCAGCAGCAACGGGGCTGGGGCCAACGTCCTGACTTTC

length: 14
D: TRBD1
size: -
V: TRBV2
J: TRBJ2-2
CDR3: CASTGQGDPGELFF
DNA: TGTGCCAGTACGGGACAGGGGGACCCCGGGGAGCTGTTTTTT

length: 21
D: -
size: -
V: TRBV4-3
J: TRBJ1-4
CDR3: CASSEGLWDWSILTTNEKLFF
DNA: TGCGCCAGCAGCGAGGGACTCTGGGACTGGAGCATCCTTACAACTAATGAAAAACTGTTTTTT